This TCR beta chain was identified during a study of OX40 agonist ivuxolimab in advanced cancers. The CDR3 is made up of 13 amino acids. Trimming pared 6 bases from V and 3 bases from J, leaving 11 bases between. CDR1 and CDR2 (germline): MNHEY, SMNVEV (reference sequence). Clones were read by immunoSEQ multiplex PCR, and TCRdb kept only the in-frame ones, dropping some. The repertoire consists of 75,000 to 100,000 clones, with around 88% occurring once and the leading ten covering under 0.55%. The chain couples TRBV27 to TRBJ1-2; no firm D call. This TCR was recovered from an adult with an advanced solid tumor such as melanoma, head and neck, liver or kidney cancer. The sample here was CD4+ or CD8+ T cells sorted from blood, taken in a trial of the OX40 agonist ivuxolimab. The CDR3 protein is CASRPWADYGYTF. In DNA form, the CDR3 reads TGTGCCAGCAGGCCCTGGGCAGACTATGGCTACACCTTC.